This TCR beta chain stems from a study of T cells in Graves' hyperthyroidism and ophthalmopathy. Looking at the study overall: Peripheral blood was obtained at initial diagnosis, preceding any treatment. General observations from the study: The blood repertoire included most of the expanded thyroid clonotypes above 0.001.

Graves' hyperthyroidism is called stable when ophthalmopathy does not progress within 18 months. Patients aged 18 to 65 had newly diagnosed hyperthyroidism of under 2 months' duration. Ten or more counts support this clonotype. Its target is unknown. Germline V gene data show CDR1 as SNHLY and CDR2 as FYNNEI. The CDR3 has 15 amino acids. V was pared by 0 bases and J by 4 bases, with 12 bases between. TCR beta CDR3 regions were amplified from RNA transcripts. When the TCR CDR3 underwent first-round RT-PCR, the HTBI primer set was used. Each CDR3 protein gets one entry after TCRdb re-called the multiplex PCR reads with MiXCR. The table shows 300,000 to 450,000 distinct CDR3 sequences, with about 14% occurring only once.

This clonotype was obtained from a woman aged 55-70 years with Graves' hyperthyroidism. The sequenced sample consisted of blood. V is TRBV2 and J is TRBJ1-1; weak D call: TRBD1 (5 bases). The CDR3 protein is CASSEAGGLLTEAFF. The CDR3 nucleotides are TGTGCCAGCAGTGAAGCTGGGGGACTGCTCACTGAAGCTTTCTTT.